Following are 9 T cell receptor beta chains from one sample sequenced in a study of cytomegalovirus exposure and HLA in healthy donors. The PCR used 60 Vbeta and 13 Jbeta primers. Libraries were prepared by immunoSEQ multiplex PCR; TCRdb keeps only in-frame clonotypes and omits some of them. The sample lists 150,000 to 200,000 clones, 77% seen once, with around 3.5% in the top ten. Sequenced: PBMCs. Source of these receptors: a woman aged 55-69 years in good health and CMV-seropositive.

The chain carries TRBV2 and TRBJ1-4; tentatively, D is TRBD1 (6 bases). The CDR3 sequence is 13 residues long. The V gene's germline CDR1 is SNHLY and CDR2 FYNNEI. Between the trimmed V and J ends, which lost 7 bases and 1 base, there was a span of 7 bases. The CDR3 reads CASKGGTNEKLFF. CDR3 DNA sequence: TGTGCCAGCAAAGGGGGAACTAATGAAAAACTGTTTTTT.

The V and J genes are TRBV5-1 and TRBJ2-1; 9 positions match TRBD2. CDR1 is SGHRS and CDR2 is YFSETQ in the germline V gene. The CDR3 runs to 13 residues. The junction had 6 bases not matched to a gene; V was cut back by 7 bases and J by 7 bases. As DNA, the CDR3 is TGCGCCAGCGGCCATAGCGGGAGTAATGAGCAGTTCTTC. It is translated as CASGHSGSNEQFF.

J is TRBJ1-2 and V is TRBV28; 8 bases are shared with TRBD1. The trim removed 2 bases at V and 2 bases at J, leaving 4 bases unmatched. This CDR3 region has 15 residues. Germline V gene lookup returns CDR1 MDHEN and CDR2 SYDVKM. This CDR3 reads CASSLNTGGNYGYTF. The CDR3, as DNA: TGTGCCAGCAGTTTAAATACAGGGGGAAACTATGGCTACACCTTC.

The chain couples TRBV6-1 to TRBJ1-2; no clear D. CDR3 length: 11 residues. V dropped 6 bases and J dropped 4 bases, with 6 bases sitting between them. Germline CDR1 MNHNS, CDR2 SASEGT. For the CDR3, the DNA is TGTGCCAGCAGGGAGACCTATGGCTACACCTTC. As protein: CASRETYGYTF.

The gene calls are TRBV21-1 and TRBJ2-7; the tabulated D call, TRBD2, remains unverified against the DNA. TRBV21-1 is listed as a pseudogene. CDR3 length: 18 amino acids. This chain's CDR3 is CASSPRGAGGPGVYEQYF. Here the CDR3 DNA reads TGTGCCAGCAGCCCCCGGGGGGCGGGAGGGCCAGGAGTATACGAGCAGTACTTC.

This chain joins TRBV5-4 and TRBJ1-4; a possible D gene is TRBD1 (6 bases). Germline V gives CDR1 SGHNT, CDR2 YYREEE (reference sequence). V dropped 0 bases and J dropped 5 bases, with 20 bases sitting between them. The CDR3 runs to 18 residues. CDR3: CASSLGRTRGVGNEKLFF. The CDR3 DNA sequence: TGTGCCAGCAGCTTGGGACGGACCAGGGGCGTGGGGAATGAAAAACTGTTTTTT.

The rearrangement joins TRBV14 to TRBJ2-7; TRBD1 matches 9 bases. The CDR3 totals 14 residues. V was clipped by 1 base and J by 9 bases; unmatched bases: 7. Germline loops: CDR1 SGHDN, CDR2 FVKESK. In DNA form, the CDR3 reads TGTGCCAGCAGCCAAGTCAGGGGACAGGGAATGCAGTACTTC. Its protein is CASSQVRGQGMQYF. Based on the CDR3 plus reference TRBV14 and TRBJ2-7, the full variable domain is EAGVTQFPSHSVIEKGQTVTLRCDPISGHDNLYWYRRVMGKEIKFLLHFVKESKQDESGMPNNRFLAERTGGTYSTLKVQPAELEDSGVYFCASSQVRGQGMQYFGPGTRLTVT.

This clone was seen a single time. The genes are TRBV27 and TRBJ2-2, with 7 positions matching TRBD1. V lost 4 bases, J lost 7 bases, and 6 bases stayed unmatched. CDR1 is MNHEY and CDR2 is SMNVEV in the germline V gene (reference sequence). The CDR3 covers 14 residues. CDR3 DNA: TGTGCCAGCAGTTACCGACAGGGCGGCGGGGAGCTGTTTTTT. Translating it yields CASSYRQGGGELFF.

The CDR3 DNA reads TGCGCCAGCAGCTGGCAGGGCACCTACGAGCAGTACTTC. Protein: CASSWQGTYEQYF. V is TRBV5-1 and J is TRBJ2-7; D is perhaps TRBD1 (5 bases). Trimming took 3 bases from V and 2 from J, leaving 9 bases between them. This CDR3 is built from 13 residues. Germline V gives CDR1 SGHRS, CDR2 YFSETQ.